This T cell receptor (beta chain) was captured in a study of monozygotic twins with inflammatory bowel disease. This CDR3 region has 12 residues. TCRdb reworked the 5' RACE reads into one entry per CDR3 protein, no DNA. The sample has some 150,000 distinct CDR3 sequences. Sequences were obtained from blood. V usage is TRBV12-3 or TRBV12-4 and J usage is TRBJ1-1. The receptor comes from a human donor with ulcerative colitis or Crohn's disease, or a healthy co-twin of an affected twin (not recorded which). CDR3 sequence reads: CATGPFHTEAFF.